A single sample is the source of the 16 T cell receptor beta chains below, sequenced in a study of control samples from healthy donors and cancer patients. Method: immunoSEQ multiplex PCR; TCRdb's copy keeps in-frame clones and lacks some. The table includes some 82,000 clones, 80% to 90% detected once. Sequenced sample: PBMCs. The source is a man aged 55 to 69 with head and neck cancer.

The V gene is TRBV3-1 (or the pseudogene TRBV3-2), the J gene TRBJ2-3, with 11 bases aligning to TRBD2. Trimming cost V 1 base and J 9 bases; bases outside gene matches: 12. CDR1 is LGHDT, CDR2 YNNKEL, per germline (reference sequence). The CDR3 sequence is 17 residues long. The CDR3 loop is CASSQGQASGGTDTQYF. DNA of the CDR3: TGTGCCAGCAGCCAAGGACAGGCTAGCGGGGGGACCGACACGCAGTATTTT.

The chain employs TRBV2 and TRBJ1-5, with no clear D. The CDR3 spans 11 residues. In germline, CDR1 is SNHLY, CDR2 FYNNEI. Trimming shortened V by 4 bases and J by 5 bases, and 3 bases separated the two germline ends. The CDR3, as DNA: TGTGCCAGCAGTGCCGATCAGCCCCAGCATTTT. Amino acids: CASSADQPQHF.

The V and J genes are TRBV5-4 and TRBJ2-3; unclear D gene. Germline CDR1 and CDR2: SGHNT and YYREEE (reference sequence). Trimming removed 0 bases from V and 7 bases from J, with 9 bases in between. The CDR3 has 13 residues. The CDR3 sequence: CASSLAGSNTQYF. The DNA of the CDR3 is TGTGCCAGCAGCTTGGCCGGGTCTAATACGCAGTATTTT.

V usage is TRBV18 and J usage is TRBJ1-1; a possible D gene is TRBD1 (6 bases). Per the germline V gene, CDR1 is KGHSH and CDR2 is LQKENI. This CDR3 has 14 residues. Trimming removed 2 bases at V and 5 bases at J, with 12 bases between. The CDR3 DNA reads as TGTGCCAGCTCACCATGGTCAGGGGAGACTGAAGCTTTCTTT. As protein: CASSPWSGETEAFF.

CDR3 in amino acids: CASSFGGSSYEQYF. The DNA for the CDR3 is TGTGCCAGCAGTTTTGGCGGGAGTTCTTACGAGCAGTACTTC. V gene TRBV28 combines with J gene TRBJ2-7; 7 nucleotides agree with TRBD2. The CDR3 totals 14 residues. Trimming cost V 3 bases and J 4 bases; bases outside gene matches: 6. Germline values: CDR1 MDHEN, CDR2 SYDVKM.

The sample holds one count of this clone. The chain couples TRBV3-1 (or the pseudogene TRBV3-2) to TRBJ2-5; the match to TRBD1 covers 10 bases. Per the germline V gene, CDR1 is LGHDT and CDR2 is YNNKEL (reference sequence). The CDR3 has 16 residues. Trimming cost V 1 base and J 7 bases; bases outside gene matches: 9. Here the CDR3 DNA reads TGTGCCAGCAGCCAAGTGGGGGGGACAGGGGCATCGACCCAGTACTTC. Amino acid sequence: CASSQVGGTGASTQYF.

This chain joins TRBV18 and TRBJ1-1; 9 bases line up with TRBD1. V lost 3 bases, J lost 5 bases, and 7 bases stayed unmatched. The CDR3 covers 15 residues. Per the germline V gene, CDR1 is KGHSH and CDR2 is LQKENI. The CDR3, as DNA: TGTGCCAGCTCACCGTCGACAGGGGGGGGGACTGAAGCTTTCTTT. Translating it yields CASSPSTGGGTEAFF.

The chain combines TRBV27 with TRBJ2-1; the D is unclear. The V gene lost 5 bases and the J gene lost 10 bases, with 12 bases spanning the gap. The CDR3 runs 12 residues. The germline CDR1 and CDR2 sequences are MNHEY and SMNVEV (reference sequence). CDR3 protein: CASSQTGAEQFF. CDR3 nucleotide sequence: TGTGCCAGCAGTCAAACGGGCGCGGAGCAGTTCTTC.

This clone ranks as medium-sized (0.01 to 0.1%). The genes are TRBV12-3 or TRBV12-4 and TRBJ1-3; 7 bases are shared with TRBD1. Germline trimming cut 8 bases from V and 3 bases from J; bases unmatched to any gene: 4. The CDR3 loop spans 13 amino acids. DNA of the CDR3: TGTGCCAGCGACAGGGTTGGTGGAAACACCATATATTTT. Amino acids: CASDRVGGNTIYF.

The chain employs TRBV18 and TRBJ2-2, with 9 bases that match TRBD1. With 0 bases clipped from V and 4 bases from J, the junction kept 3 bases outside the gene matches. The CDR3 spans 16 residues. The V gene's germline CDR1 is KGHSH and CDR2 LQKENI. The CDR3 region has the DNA TGTGCCAGCTCACCACCCGGGACAGGGCGCACCGGGGAGCTGTTTTTT. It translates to CASSPPGTGRTGELFF.

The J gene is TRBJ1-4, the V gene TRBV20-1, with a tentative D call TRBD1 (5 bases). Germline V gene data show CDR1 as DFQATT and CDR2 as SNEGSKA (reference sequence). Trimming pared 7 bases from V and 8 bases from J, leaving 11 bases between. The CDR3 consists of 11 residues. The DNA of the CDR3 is TGCAGTGGCAGGGATTCCGAAAAACTGTTTTTT. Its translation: CSGRDSEKLFF.

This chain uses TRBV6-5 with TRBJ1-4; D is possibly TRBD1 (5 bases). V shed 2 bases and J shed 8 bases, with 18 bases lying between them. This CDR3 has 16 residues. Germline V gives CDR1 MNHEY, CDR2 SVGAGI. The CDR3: CASSYGAGTLGEKLFF. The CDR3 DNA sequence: TGTGCCAGCAGTTACGGCGCAGGGACCTTGGGAGAAAAACTGTTTTTT.

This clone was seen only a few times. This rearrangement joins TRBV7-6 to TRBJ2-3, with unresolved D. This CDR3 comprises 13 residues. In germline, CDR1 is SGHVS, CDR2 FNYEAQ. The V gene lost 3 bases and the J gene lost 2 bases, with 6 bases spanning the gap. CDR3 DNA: TGTGCCAGCAGCTTTGCTCCCACAGATACGCAGTATTTT. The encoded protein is CASSFAPTDTQYF.

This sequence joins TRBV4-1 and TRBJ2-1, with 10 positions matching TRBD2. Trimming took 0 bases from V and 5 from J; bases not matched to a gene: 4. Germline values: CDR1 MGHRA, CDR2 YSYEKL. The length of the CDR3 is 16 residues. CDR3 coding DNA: TGCGCCAGCAGCCAAGATGGGCTAGCGGGAGACAATGAGCAGTTCTTC. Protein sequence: CASSQDGLAGDNEQFF.

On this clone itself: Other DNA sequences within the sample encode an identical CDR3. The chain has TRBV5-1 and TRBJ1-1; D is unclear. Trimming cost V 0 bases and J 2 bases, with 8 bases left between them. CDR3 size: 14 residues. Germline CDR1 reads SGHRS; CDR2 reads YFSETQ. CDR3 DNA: TGCGCCAGCAGCTTGGACGGACCCAACACTGAAGCTTTCTTT. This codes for CASSLDGPNTEAFF. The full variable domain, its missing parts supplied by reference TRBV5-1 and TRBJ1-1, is KAGVTQTPRYLIKTRGQQVTLSCSPISGHRSVSWYQQTPGQGLQFLFEYFSETQRNKGNFPGRFSGRQFSNSRSEMNVSTLELGDSALYLCASSLDGPNTEAFFGQGTRLTVV.

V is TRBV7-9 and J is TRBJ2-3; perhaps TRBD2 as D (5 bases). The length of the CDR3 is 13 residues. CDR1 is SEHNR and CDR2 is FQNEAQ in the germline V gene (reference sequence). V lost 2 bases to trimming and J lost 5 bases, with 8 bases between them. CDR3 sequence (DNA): TGTGCCAGCAGCTTATTTCGGGAAGATACGCAGTATTTT. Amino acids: CASSLFREDTQYF.